What follows describes a single TCR beta chain. The data were taken from a study of blood T cell repertoires in COVID-19. Study summary: Specimens from acute and convalescent COVID-19 originated in the United States, Italy and Spain. Sample material is recorded as cDNA or gDNA derived from T cells, B-cell-depleted T cells, or PBMCs.

The length of the CDR3 is 14 residues. Germline values: CDR1 DFQATT, CDR2 SNEGSKA (reference sequence). V was trimmed by 3 bases and J by 4 bases, leaving 13 bases between them. As handled by the study authors: From reference gene primer amplification, estimates of nucleated cell counts were derived. Method: immunoSEQ multiplex PCR; TCRdb's copy keeps in-frame clones and lacks some. That table furnishes V, J and clone size, whereas the DNA furnished D and trimming. The table has more than 150,000 clones, about 89% seen once. The sequencing sample was made of peripheral blood. The chain uses TRBV20-1 and TRBJ1-5; D uncertain. The source is a middle-aged man with active or convalescent COVID-19. In DNA form, the CDR3 reads TGCAGTGCTAGTCCTGGGAGCTTTAATCAGCCCCAGCATTTT. Amino acid sequence: CSASPGSFNQPQHF.